What follows describes a single T cell receptor beta chain. The data derive from a study of shared clonotypes between healthy human individuals. Only in-frame clones appear in the TCRdb table, and some are missing; sequencing was by immunoSEQ multiplex PCR. Among 2 million to 2.5 million clones listed, 92% were seen once. Trimming removed 4 bases from V and 0 bases from J, with 13 bases in between. The CDR3 has 16 amino acids. CDR1 is MDHEN and CDR2 is SYDVKM in the germline V gene. This TCR was sampled from a man aged 18-30 years in good health. Some clones in this sample may be carry-over from other donors' samples. The chain links TRBV28 to TRBJ2-1; D unclear. What was sequenced was naive CD4+ T cells from PBMCs. As for subset: CD45RA+ positively selected. CDR3 residues: CASSSLHYSSYNEQFF. DNA for the CDR3: TGTGCCAGCAGTTCACTCCACTACAGCTCCTACAATGAGCAGTTCTTC.